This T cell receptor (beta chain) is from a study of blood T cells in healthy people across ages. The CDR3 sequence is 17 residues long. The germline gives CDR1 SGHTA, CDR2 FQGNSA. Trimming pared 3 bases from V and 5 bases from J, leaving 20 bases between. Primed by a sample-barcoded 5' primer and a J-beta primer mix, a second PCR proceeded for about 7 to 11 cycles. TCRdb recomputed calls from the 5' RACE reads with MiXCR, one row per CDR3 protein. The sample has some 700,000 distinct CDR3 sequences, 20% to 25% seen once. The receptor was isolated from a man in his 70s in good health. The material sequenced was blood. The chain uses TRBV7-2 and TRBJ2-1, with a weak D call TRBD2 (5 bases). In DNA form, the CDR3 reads TGTGCCAGCAGCTTGGGGAGCGGCGGAGCGGTGGACAATGAGCAGTTCTTC. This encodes CASSLGSGGAVDNEQFF.